Following are 28 T cell receptor beta chains from one sample sequenced in a study of blood T cell repertoires in COVID-19. This table comes from immunoSEQ multiplex PCR, and its TCRdb copy is limited to in-frame clones, with some not included. Of some 200,000 clones detected, almost 90% appear once; the ten largest clones hold more than 1.4%. Sequencing was carried out using peripheral blood. The origin of the receptors is a man between 18 and 29 years old with active or convalescent COVID-19.

The V and J genes are TRBV7-9 and TRBJ1-1; D gene uncertain. Trimming stripped 7 bases from V and 3 bases from J, with 18 bases between. CDR1 and CDR2 (germline): SEHNR, FQNEAQ (reference sequence). The CDR3 contains 15 residues. CDR3: CASTNRGGRDTEAFF. Written as DNA, the CDR3 is TGTGCCAGCACCAATAGAGGAGGAAGGGACACTGAAGCTTTCTTT.

The V gene is TRBV15, the J gene TRBJ1-5; weak D call: TRBD1 (5 bases). The V and J ends lost 3 bases and 1 base respectively, with 13 bases between them. The germline CDR1 and CDR2 sequences are LNHNV and YYDKDF (reference sequence). This CDR3 is built from 16 residues. The DNA for the CDR3 is TGTGCCACCAGCAGGGGGGGTGGGTGGAGCAATCAGCCCCAGCATTTT. Translated: CATSRGGGWSNQPQHF.

The rearrangement links TRBV27 to TRBJ1-1, with a tentative D call TRBD1 (5 bases). The CDR3 spans 16 residues. With 5 bases removed from V and 5 bases from J, the gap between germline ends came to 21 bases. Germline-derived CDR1 and CDR2 are MNHEY and SMNVEV (reference sequence). The CDR3: CASSLLQIRARTEAFF. The CDR3 nucleotides are TGTGCCAGCAGTCTTCTCCAAATCAGGGCGCGGACTGAAGCTTTCTTT.

The rearrangement uses TRBV7-2 and TRBJ2-2, with 7 bases lining up with TRBD1. J was trimmed by 0 bases and V by 3 bases; bases with no gene match: 4. Germline V CDR1 and CDR2: SGHTA, FQGNSA. CDR3 length: 16 residues. The CDR3 is CASSFNTGANTGELFF. The CDR3 DNA is TGTGCCAGCAGCTTTAATACAGGGGCGAACACCGGGGAGCTGTTTTTT.

The chain has TRBV7-9 and TRBJ1-1; 7 positions match TRBD1. V trimming: 5 bases; J trimming: 1 base; junction bases outside the gene matches: 4. Germline V CDR1 and CDR2: SEHNR, FQNEAQ (reference sequence). This CDR3 has 14 residues. CDR3 in amino acids: CASSGQGGNTEAFF. The CDR3 DNA follows: TGTGCCAGCAGCGGGCAGGGGGGGAACACTGAAGCTTTCTTT.

This clone came up a few times. The chain joins TRBV2 to TRBJ2-1, with TRBD1 matching over 7 bases. In germline, CDR1 is SNHLY, CDR2 FYNNEI. There are 16 residues in the CDR3. V shed 6 bases, J shed 3 bases, and the junction held 11 bases outside the gene matches. CDR3 region: CASSLGTGALYNEQFF. The DNA of the CDR3 is TGTGCCAGCAGCCTCGGAACAGGGGCTCTCTACAATGAGCAGTTCTTC.

The chain links TRBV4-2 to TRBJ2-2; TRBD2 matches 7 bases. Germline V lookup: CDR1 LGHNA, CDR2 YNFKEQ. V shed 0 bases and J 3 bases; nucleotides not matched to a gene: 1. The CDR3 covers 15 residues. CDR3 amino acids: CASSQELADTGELFF. The CDR3 DNA sequence: TGTGCCAGCAGCCAAGAGCTAGCGGACACCGGGGAGCTGTTTTTT.

This sequence joins TRBV27 and TRBJ2-1; tentative D call: TRBD1 (6 bases). Trimming pared 10 bases from V and 7 bases from J, leaving 26 bases between. The CDR3 contains 16 residues. From germline, CDR1 is MNHEY and CDR2 SMNVEV (reference sequence). CDR3 nucleotides: TGTGCCACCGCATCGTGGGGGCCTAACTCACTTAATGAGCAGTTCTTC. It encodes CATASWGPNSLNEQFF.

V usage is TRBV25-1 and J usage is TRBJ2-2; D unclear. This CDR3 contains 14 residues. Trimming left V 1 base short and J 1 base short, with 4 bases between. CDR1 MGHDK and CDR2 SYGVNS come from the germline V gene. The CDR3, as DNA: TGTGCCAGCAGTGAATTAGAGAACACCGGGGAGCTGTTTTTT. The encoded protein is CASSELENTGELFF.

Only one count was recorded for this clone. V is TRBV19 and J is TRBJ2-7, with 9 nucleotides matching TRBD1. Germline V gene data show CDR1 as LNHDA and CDR2 as SQIVND (reference sequence). This CDR3 contains 14 residues. V lost 4 bases and J lost 2; bases outside the gene matches: 3. The CDR3 DNA sequence: TGTGCCAGTAGTAAAGGACAGGGGCCCTACGAGCAGTACTTC. This encodes CASSKGQGPYEQYF.

This chain connects TRBV28 to TRBJ1-3, with TRBD1 identical over 10 bases. Unmatched junction bases numbered 4, after V lost 2 bases and J lost 3 bases. The CDR3 runs 16 residues. Germline V lookup: CDR1 MDHEN, CDR2 SYDVKM. This chain's CDR3 is CASSLLGQGIGNTIYF. The CDR3 DNA sequence: TGTGCCAGCAGTTTACTGGGACAGGGGATTGGAAACACCATATATTTT.

This rearrangement joins TRBV3-1 (or the pseudogene TRBV3-2) to TRBJ1-2; TRBD1 aligns across 7 bases. This CDR3 comprises 15 residues. V shed 6 bases and J 0 bases; nucleotides not matched to a gene: 7. Per the germline V gene, CDR1 is LGHDT and CDR2 is YNNKEL (reference sequence). The CDR3 coding sequence is TGTGCCAGCAGTCCCGGACAGGTAGCTAACTATGGCTACACCTTC. This gives the protein CASSPGQVANYGYTF.

The chain combines TRBV10-3 with TRBJ2-2; TRBD1 matches 9 bases. V lost 5 bases and J lost 4; bases outside the gene matches: 5. This CDR3 region has 15 residues. CDR1 is ENHRY, CDR2 SYGVKD, per germline. In DNA form, the CDR3 reads TGTGCCATCAGTCCCGGGACAGGGCTCACCGGGGAGCTGTTTTTT. As protein: CAISPGTGLTGELFF.

The V call is TRBV18, the J call TRBJ2-7; 10 positions match TRBD2. CDR1 is KGHSH, CDR2 LQKENI, per germline. Trimming cost V 2 bases and J 7 bases; bases outside gene matches: 17. This CDR3 contains 18 residues. CDR3 sequence (DNA): TGTGCCAGCTCACCATCGGCGGGGTTAGCGGGAGGCCTGGAAGAGCAGTACTTC. Amino acid sequence: CASSPSAGLAGGLEEQYF.

The rearrangement uses TRBV6-5 and TRBJ2-5; possible D gene TRBD1, 5 bases. V dropped 10 bases and J dropped 5 bases, with 23 bases sitting between them. This CDR3 contains 15 residues. The V gene's germline CDR1 is MNHEY and CDR2 SVGAGI. CDR3 protein: CATRFPLAGRETQYF. CDR3 nucleotides: TGTGCCACCAGGTTCCCCCTGGCAGGGCGGGAGACCCAGTACTTC.

This clone is a singleton in its sample. This rearrangement joins TRBV6-4 to TRBJ1-2; D is possibly TRBD1 (6 bases). Germline CDR1 is MRHNA and CDR2 is SNTAGT. V gave up 5 bases and J gave up 5 bases, with 21 bases separating them. This CDR3 has 16 residues. CDR3 in DNA: TGTGCCAGCAGTCCGACCCGGACAGCAACCGCATATGGCTACACCTTC. It yields the protein CASSPTRTATAYGYTF.

V usage is TRBV25-1 and J usage is TRBJ1-3; no definite D call. The CDR3 length is 13 residues. Germline lookup yields CDR1 MGHDK and CDR2 SYGVNS. Trimming left V 4 bases short and J 7 bases short, with 11 bases between. The CDR3 DNA reads TGTGCCAGCAGTGTGAGCGGTGGTAACACCATATATTTT. It specifies CASSVSGGNTIYF.

This chain links TRBV5-4 with TRBJ2-3; weak D call: TRBD1 (5 bases). CDR3 length: 14 residues. V dropped 5 bases and J dropped 0 bases, with 10 bases sitting between them. Germline loops: CDR1 SGHNT, CDR2 YYREEE (reference sequence). The CDR3 DNA sequence: TGTGCCAGCAGTTCAGGGTCTAGCACAGATACGCAGTATTTT. This encodes CASSSGSSTDTQYF.

The V gene is TRBV2, the J gene TRBJ1-2; 7 nucleotides line up with TRBD1. CDR3 length: 13 residues. V was pared by 6 bases and J by 9 bases, with 10 bases of the junction left unmatched. Germline values: CDR1 SNHLY, CDR2 FYNNEI. CDR3 residues: CASSLAEGARYTF. CDR3 in DNA: TGTGCCAGCAGCCTTGCCGAGGGGGCACGCTACACCTTC.

The gene calls are TRBV30 and TRBJ1-4; 7 bases map to TRBD1. The CDR3 totals 14 residues. Germline V gene lookup returns CDR1 GTSNPN and CDR2 SVGIG (reference sequence). V was clipped by 4 bases and J by 6 bases; unmatched bases: 8. CDR3 region: CAWTPGGTDEKLFF. CDR3 nucleotide sequence: TGTGCCTGGACCCCGGGAGGGACAGATGAAAAACTGTTTTTT.

This clone was detected once. The J gene is TRBJ2-3, the V gene TRBV4-1; tentatively, D is TRBD2 (6 bases). This CDR3 contains 16 residues. Germline V gene data show CDR1 as MGHRA and CDR2 as YSYEKL. V was pared by 1 base and J by 4 bases, with 15 bases between. CDR3 protein: CASSQGPREIADTQYF. The CDR3 DNA sequence: TGCGCCAGCAGCCAAGGACCCCGGGAGATCGCAGATACGCAGTATTTT.

The chain combines TRBV2 with TRBJ2-7; weak D call: TRBD1 (6 bases). The CDR3 totals 13 residues. V was pared by 6 bases and J by 5 bases, with 14 bases between. The germline gives CDR1 SNHLY, CDR2 FYNNEI. The CDR3 DNA reads as TGTGCCAGCAGCAGGGGCGAGGTAGACGAGCAGTACTTC. Translated, it gives CASSRGEVDEQYF.

The chain is built from TRBV4-1 and TRBJ2-7, with 7 bases matching TRBD2. V shed 3 bases and J 2 bases; nucleotides not matched to a gene: 4. Germline V gene lookup returns CDR1 MGHRA and CDR2 YSYEKL. There are 14 residues in the CDR3. As DNA, the CDR3 is TGCGCCAGCAGCCAGACTGGACTAGCCTACGAGCAGTACTTC. This translates into CASSQTGLAYEQYF.

This clone has only one observation. This chain links TRBV6-1 with TRBJ1-5, with TRBD1 identical over 7 bases. CDR1 and CDR2 (germline): MNHNS, SASEGT. The J segment lost 1 base and the V segment lost 3 bases, leaving 3 bases of the junction unmatched. The CDR3 spans 15 residues. The CDR3 sequence is CASSEGQLSNQPQHF. For the CDR3, the DNA is TGTGCCAGCAGTGAGGGACAGCTAAGCAATCAGCCCCAGCATTTT.

The genes are TRBV10-1 and TRBJ1-4; a weak D match, TRBD1 (5 bases). V shed 0 bases and J shed 7 bases, with 15 bases lying between them. Germline V gives CDR1 WNHNN, CDR2 SYGVQD (reference sequence). The CDR3 runs to 16 residues. The CDR3 sequence: CASSESTMGGGEKLFF. DNA for the CDR3: TGCGCCAGCAGTGAGTCGACTATGGGGGGAGGTGAAAAACTGTTTTTT.

The genes are TRBV24-1 and TRBJ1-1; 8 bases line up with TRBD1. J was trimmed by 3 bases and V by 5 bases; bases with no gene match: 13. The CDR3 covers 17 residues. The germline gives CDR1 KGHDR, CDR2 SFDVKD. The CDR3 nucleotides are TGTGCCACCAGTGTAGATTCAGGGGGCATGGGGGACACTGAAGCTTTCTTT. Encoded protein: CATSVDSGGMGDTEAFF.

The chain links TRBV1 to TRBJ2-1; TRBD2 was called by the table and not checked on the DNA. TRBV1 is annotated as a pseudogene. There are 17 residues in the CDR3. The CDR3 sequence: CTSSQVKAGEKDNEQFF. CDR3 DNA: TGCACCAGCAGCCAAGTTAAAGCGGGAGAGAAGGACAATGAGCAGTTCTTC.

The genes are TRBV3-1 (or the pseudogene TRBV3-2) and TRBJ2-1, with D maybe TRBD2 (7 bases). Germline-derived CDR1 and CDR2 are LGHDT and YNNKEL (reference sequence). The germline V and J ends were trimmed by 6 bases and 7 bases, with 16 bases remaining between them. CDR3 length: 14 residues. CDR3 in DNA: TGTGCCAGCAGTCCCAGCGGGACAAGGAATGAGCAGTTCTTC. Amino acid sequence: CASSPSGTRNEQFF.